This TCR beta chain was profiled in a study of OX40 agonist ivuxolimab in advanced cancers. Study-wide results and caveats: Some patients without response likewise showed low normalized clonal expansion. At doses 0.1 to 3.0 mg/kg, CD4+ and CD8+ clones expanded.

J was trimmed by 5 bases and V by 6 bases; bases with no gene match: 18. Germline lookup yields CDR1 SEHNR and CDR2 FQNEAQ (reference sequence). This CDR3 is 17 amino acids long. Here immunoSEQ multiplex PCR was the method, and the copy in TCRdb shows in-frame clones only, minus some. The table lists roughly 67,000 clones, about 80% of them singletons, with 5.5% to 6% in the top ten. Regarding this clone: Antigen specificity is unknown.

Systemic immunosuppression or autoimmune disease history was grounds to exclude patients. V gene TRBV7-9 combines with J gene TRBJ2-7, with 8 bases lining up with TRBD2. This clonotype was sampled from an adult with an advanced solid tumor such as melanoma, head and neck, liver or kidney cancer. The sequences come from CD4+ or CD8+ T cells sorted from blood, collected in a trial of the OX40 agonist ivuxolimab. CDR3 amino acids: CASSYPLASGSLHEQYF. The CDR3 bases are TGTGCCAGCAGTTATCCCCTTGCGAGCGGGAGTTTACACGAGCAGTACTTC. The full variable domain, rest sourced from reference TRBV7-9 and TRBJ2-7, is DTGVSQNPRHKITKRGQNVTFRCDPISEHNRLYWYRQTLGQGPEFLTYFQNEAQLEKSRLLSDRFSAERPKGSFSTLEIQRTEQGDSAMYLCASSYPLASGSLHEQYFGPGTRLTVT.